This T cell receptor (beta chain) was recovered during a study of cytotoxic CD8 clonotypes in ibrutinib-treated CLL. Study-level points and caveats: Clonality at baseline surpassed age-matched healthy donors and tracked circulating CD8+ T-cell counts. With treatment, public clonotypes, which were uncommon, either contracted or remained stable.

TCRdb's table, derived via immunoSEQ multiplex PCR, lists solely in-frame clones and lacks some. The sample lists 50,000 to 75,000 clones; about 65% were seen once. Frozen PBMC stocks contributed around 2 micrograms of genomic DNA to the TCR beta libraries. Trimming took off 1 base at V and 1 base at J, with 5 bases between the two ends. The CDR3 loop spans 14 amino acids. Germline V CDR1 and CDR2: LNHNV, YYDKDF (reference sequence). On this clone itself: Its matching antigen is unknown.

The source material was PBMCs, sampled after 12 months of ibrutinib treatment. The TCR originated in a human donor with chronic lymphocytic leukemia. The rearrangement links TRBV15 to TRBJ1-5; D is perhaps TRBD1 (5 bases). The CDR3 coding sequence is TGTGCCACCAGCAGAGGACAGAGCAATCAGCCCCAGCATTTT. Its protein is CATSRGQSNQPQHF. Using reference TRBV15 and TRBJ1-5 for the parts outside the CDR3, the full variable domain is DAMVIQNPRYQVTQFGKPVTLSCSQTLNHNVMYWYQQKSSQAPKLLFHYYDKDFNNEADTPDNFQSRRPNTSFCFLDIRSPGLGDTAMYLCATSRGQSNQPQHFGDGTRLSIL.